One and the same sample provided the 5 T cell receptor beta chains below, sequenced in a study of Graves' ophthalmopathy and Graves' hyperthyroidism. Investigators amplified TCR beta CDR3 regions from RNA transcripts. An initial RT-PCR round employing HTBI primers preceded a second-round multiplex PCR. TCRdb re-called the multiplex PCR reads with MiXCR, one entry per CDR3 protein. The sample has about 640,000 distinct CDR3 sequences, 35% to 50% seen once; the top ten hold 3% to 3.5%. The sequencing input was peripheral blood. All receptors come from an adult man with Graves' ophthalmopathy.

This clonotype was observed at least ten times. V usage is TRBV7-4 and J usage is TRBJ2-7, with D hard to call. V was trimmed by 5 bases and J by 3 bases, leaving 17 bases between them. CDR1 is SGHVT, CDR2 SQSDAQ, per germline. This CDR3 spans 15 amino acids. The CDR3 region is CASSRVHYRIYEQYF. Here the CDR3 DNA reads TGTGCCAGCAGCAGGGTCCACTATCGAATCTACGAGCAGTACTTC.

In this sample, this clonotype turned up a few times. J is TRBJ1-5 and V is TRBV4-3; D call uncertain. CDR1 is LGHNA and CDR2 is YSLEER in the germline V gene. Trimming pared 0 bases from V and 5 bases from J, leaving 8 bases between. The CDR3 is made up of 14 amino acids. The CDR3 DNA reads TGCGCCAGCAGCCAAGATCCTGGGGATCAGCCCCAGCATTTT. This gives the protein CASSQDPGDQPQHF.

The chain has TRBV20-1 and TRBJ2-5, with a tentative D call TRBD1 (6 bases). Trimming removed 0 bases at V and 5 bases at J, with 13 bases between. This CDR3 comprises 14 residues. Per germline, CDR1 DFQATT and CDR2 SNEGSKA (reference sequence). CDR3: CSARDLRGGETQYF. CDR3 DNA: TGCAGTGCTAGAGATCTCAGGGGCGGGGAGACCCAGTACTTC.

In this sample, this clonotype turned up many times. The chain combines TRBV2 with TRBJ1-2; D is unresolved. This CDR3 region has 12 residues. The germline V and J ends were trimmed by 7 bases and 8 bases, with 14 bases remaining between them. In germline, CDR1 is SNHLY, CDR2 FYNNEI. The CDR3 is CASMRVFVGYTF. The CDR3 bases are TGTGCCAGCATGAGGGTTTTTGTCGGCTACACCTTC.

A remark on this clonotype: This may be a read error: a much more frequent sequence differs by one nucleotide. This chain links TRBV29-1 with TRBJ2-7; possibly TRBD1 for D (6 bases). Germline assignment: CDR1 SQVTM and CDR2 ANQGSEA. CDR3 length equals 13 residues. The ends were cut back, 4 bases at V and 4 bases at J, with 14 bases in the middle. The CDR3 region has the DNA TGCAGCGTTGGATGGGGGCCAGCTTACGAGCAGTACTTC. Its translation: CSVGWGPAYEQYF.